This entry describes one TCR beta chain. The data originate from a study of PD-L1 blockade in urothelial cancer. Background on the study: Men with urothelial cancer arising in the bladder made up about 85% of the roughly 29 patients. Prior chemotherapy ranged from 0 to 3 regimens per patient.

The V end was cut by 8 bases, the J end by 2 bases, with 9 bases between. The CDR3 runs 12 residues. CDR1 and CDR2 (germline): MDHEN, SYDVKM. Every PCR received spiked-in synthetic TCR analog templates. The method was immunoSEQ multiplex PCR; TCRdb's version includes in-frame clones alone and lacks a portion of them. This table holds around 40,000 clones, roughly 86% found once. As to time point: peripheral blood 6 weeks after treatment start. Locally advanced or metastatic urothelial carcinoma was present in patients. This sequence was found in a man aged 55-75 years with urothelial cancer. Here the sequenced sample was PBMCs, taken around atezolizumab (anti-PD-L1) treatment. The chain has TRBV28 and TRBJ2-5; no firm D call. The CDR3 DNA reads TGTGCCAGCTCACAGACACAAGAGACCCAGTACTTC. It codes for CASSQTQETQYF.